This T cell receptor (beta chain) was documented in a study of T cells in Graves' hyperthyroidism and ophthalmopathy. Turning to the study itself: Once the initial diagnosis was made, peripheral blood was obtained before any treatment. Study-level results: Ophthalmopathy was distinguished from stable hyperthyroidism by 13 V-J signatures. Ophthalmopathy, which appeared later, was predicted by the model a median roughly 6.5 months before onset.

Patients aged 18 to 65 had newly diagnosed hyperthyroidism of under 2 months' duration. This clonotype was observed at least ten times. Its antigen is not known. Germline CDR1 reads SGHAT; CDR2 reads FQNNGV. V lost 3 bases, J lost 2 bases, and 10 bases lay in between. CDR3 length: 14 residues. What was amplified from RNA transcripts were TCR beta CDR3 regions. The HTBI set primed first-round TCR CDR3 RT-PCR. Using its own MiXCR run on the multiplex PCR reads, TCRdb lists one record per CDR3 protein. This sample has about 290,000 distinct CDR3 sequences, with approximately 14% found just once. The sequenced sample was blood. The V gene is TRBV11-2, the J gene TRBJ2-5; D not certain. The TCR was taken from a woman between 40 and 55 years old with Graves' hyperthyroidism. CDR3 DNA: TGTGCCAGCAGCTTCGACTGGGCGCAAGAGACCCAGTACTTC. Its protein product is CASSFDWAQETQYF.